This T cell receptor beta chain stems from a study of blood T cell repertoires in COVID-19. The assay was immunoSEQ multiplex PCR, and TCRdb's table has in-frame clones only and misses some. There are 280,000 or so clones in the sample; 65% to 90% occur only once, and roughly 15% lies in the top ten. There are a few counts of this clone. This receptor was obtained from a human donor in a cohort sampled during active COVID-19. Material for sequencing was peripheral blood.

This CDR3 reads CASSSPPPYEQYF. CDR3 bases: TGTGCCAGCAGTTCCCCCCCTCCCTACGAGCAGTACTTC. The genes are TRBV12-3 or TRBV12-4 and TRBJ2-7; no definite D call. The CDR3 extends over 13 amino acids. V lost 4 bases and J lost 2, with 9 bases in between.